The T cell receptor beta chain described here comes from a study of T cell responses to AZD1222 COVID-19 vaccine. About the study: The study pooled second doses at about 4 or about 12 weeks. Study-wide findings and caveats: With two AZD1222 doses given, Spike-specific TCR breadth and depth both rose. The donors showed a predominance of white British ancestry and of females, with possible underestimation of clonal diversity. Distributed over spike, vaccine-associated CD4 TCRs predominated at 160-218 and 743-854.

Notes on this clone: Its antigen remains unidentified.

TCRdb's copy holds only in-frame clones and misses some; the assay was immunoSEQ multiplex PCR. This table holds 100,000 to 150,000 clones, around 91% found once. This TCR was recovered from an adult in good health. Sequences were derived from peripheral blood, sampled on day 0 of AZD1222 vaccination.

CDR3 coding DNA: TGTGCCACCACGCAGGGATGGGGCCCCCTCCACTTT. It is translated as CATTQGWGPLHF. V and J are TRBV15 and TRBJ1-6, with a tentative D call TRBD1 (5 bases). CDR1 is LNHNV and CDR2 is YYDKDF in the germline V gene (reference sequence). Trimming took 7 bases from V and 13 from J, leaving 14 bases between them. The CDR3 sequence is 12 residues long.